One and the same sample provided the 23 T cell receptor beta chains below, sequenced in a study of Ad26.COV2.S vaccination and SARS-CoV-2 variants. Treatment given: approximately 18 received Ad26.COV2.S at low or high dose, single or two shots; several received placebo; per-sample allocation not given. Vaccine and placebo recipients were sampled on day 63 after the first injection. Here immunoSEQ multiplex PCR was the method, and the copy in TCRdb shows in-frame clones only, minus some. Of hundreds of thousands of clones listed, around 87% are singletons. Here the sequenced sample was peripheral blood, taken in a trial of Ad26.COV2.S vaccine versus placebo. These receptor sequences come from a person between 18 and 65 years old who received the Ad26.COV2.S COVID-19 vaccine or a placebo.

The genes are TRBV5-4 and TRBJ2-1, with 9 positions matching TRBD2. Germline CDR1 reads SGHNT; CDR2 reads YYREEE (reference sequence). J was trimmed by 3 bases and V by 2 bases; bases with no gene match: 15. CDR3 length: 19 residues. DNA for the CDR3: TGTGCCAGCAGCTTAATGGGGCGTAGCGGGGGCGACGACTACAATGAGCAGTTCTTC. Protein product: CASSLMGRSGGDDYNEQFF.

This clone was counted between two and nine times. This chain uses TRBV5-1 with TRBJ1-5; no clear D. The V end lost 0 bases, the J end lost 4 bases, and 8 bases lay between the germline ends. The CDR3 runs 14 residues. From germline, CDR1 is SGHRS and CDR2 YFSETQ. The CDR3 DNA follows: TGCGCCAGCAGCTTGGGGGCTGGGAATCAGCCCCAGCATTTT. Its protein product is CASSLGAGNQPQHF.

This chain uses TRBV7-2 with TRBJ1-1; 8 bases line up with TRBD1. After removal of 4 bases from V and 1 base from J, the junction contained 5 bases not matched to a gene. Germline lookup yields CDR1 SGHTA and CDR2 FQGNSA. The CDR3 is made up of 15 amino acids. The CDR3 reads CASSSQTGANTEAFF. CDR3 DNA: TGTGCCAGCAGCTCCCAGACAGGGGCGAACACTGAAGCTTTCTTT.

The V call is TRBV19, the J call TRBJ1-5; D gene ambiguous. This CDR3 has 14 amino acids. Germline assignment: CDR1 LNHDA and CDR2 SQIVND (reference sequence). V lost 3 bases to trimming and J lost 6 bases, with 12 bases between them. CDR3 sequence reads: CASSIGPGFQPQHF. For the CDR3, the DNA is TGTGCCAGTAGTATTGGTCCGGGGTTTCAGCCCCAGCATTTT.

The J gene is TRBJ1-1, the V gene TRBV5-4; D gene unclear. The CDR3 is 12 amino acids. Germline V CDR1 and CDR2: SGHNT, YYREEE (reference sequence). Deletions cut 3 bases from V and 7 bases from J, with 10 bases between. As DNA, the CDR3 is TGTGCCAGCAGCTACGGGTCGCGTGAAGCTTTCTTT. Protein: CASSYGSREAFF.

The CDR3 protein is CASSELAGGISTDTQYF. The CDR3 nucleotides are TGTGCCAGCAGTGAACTAGCGGGGGGGATTAGCACAGATACGCAGTATTTT. This rearrangement joins TRBV2 to TRBJ2-3; 12 nucleotides align to TRBD2. Germline CDR1 and CDR2: SNHLY and FYNNEI. The length of the CDR3 is 17 residues. J lost 0 bases, V lost 2 bases, and 3 bases had no gene match.

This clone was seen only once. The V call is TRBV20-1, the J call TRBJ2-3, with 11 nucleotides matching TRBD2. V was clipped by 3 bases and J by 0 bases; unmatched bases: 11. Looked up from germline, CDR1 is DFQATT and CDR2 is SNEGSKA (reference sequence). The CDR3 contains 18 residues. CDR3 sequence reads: CSASKQASGGLSTDTQYF. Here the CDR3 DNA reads TGCAGTGCTAGTAAGCAAGCTAGCGGGGGGCTCAGCACAGATACGCAGTATTTT.

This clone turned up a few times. Written as DNA, the CDR3 is TGTGCCAGCAGTGAACGGGACAGCTACTATGGCTACACCTTC. It yields the protein CASSERDSYYGYTF. This chain links TRBV6-1 with TRBJ1-2; 7 bases align to TRBD1. Germline V lookup: CDR1 MNHNS, CDR2 SASEGT. There are 14 residues in the CDR3. Unmatched junction bases numbered 3, after V lost 2 bases and J lost 3 bases.

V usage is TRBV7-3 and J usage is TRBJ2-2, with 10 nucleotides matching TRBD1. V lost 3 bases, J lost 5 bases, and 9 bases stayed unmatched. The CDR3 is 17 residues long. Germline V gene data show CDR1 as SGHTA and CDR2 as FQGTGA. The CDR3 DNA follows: TGTGCCAGCAGCTTCTCAATGGGGACAGGGGTTACCGGGGAGCTGTTTTTT. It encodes CASSFSMGTGVTGELFF.

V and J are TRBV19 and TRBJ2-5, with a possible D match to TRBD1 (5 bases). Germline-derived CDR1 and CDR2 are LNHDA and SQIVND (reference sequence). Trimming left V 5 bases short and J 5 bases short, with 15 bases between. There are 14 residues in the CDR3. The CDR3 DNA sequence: TGTGCCAGTAGTGCAGGGCTCGTGGGGGAGACCCAGTACTTC. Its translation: CASSAGLVGETQYF.

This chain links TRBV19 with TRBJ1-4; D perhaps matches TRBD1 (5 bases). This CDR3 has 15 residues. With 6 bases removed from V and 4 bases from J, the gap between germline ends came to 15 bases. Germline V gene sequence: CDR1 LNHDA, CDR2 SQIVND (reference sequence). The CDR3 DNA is TGTGCCAGTAGCCCCGGGACGGAGGATAATGAAAAACTGTTTTTT. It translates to CASSPGTEDNEKLFF.

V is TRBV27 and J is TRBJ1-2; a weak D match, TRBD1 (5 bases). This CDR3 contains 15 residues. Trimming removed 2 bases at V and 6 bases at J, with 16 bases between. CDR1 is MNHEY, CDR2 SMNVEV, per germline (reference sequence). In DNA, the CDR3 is TGTGCCAGCAGTTTAGCCCAGGGAACGCTTAATGGCTACACCTTC. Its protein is CASSLAQGTLNGYTF.

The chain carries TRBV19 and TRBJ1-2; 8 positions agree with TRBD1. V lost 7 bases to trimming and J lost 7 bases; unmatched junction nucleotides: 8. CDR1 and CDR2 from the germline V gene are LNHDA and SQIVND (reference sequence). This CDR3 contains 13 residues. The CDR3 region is CASTPDRASGYTF. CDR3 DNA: TGTGCCAGTACCCCGGACAGGGCAAGTGGCTACACCTTC.

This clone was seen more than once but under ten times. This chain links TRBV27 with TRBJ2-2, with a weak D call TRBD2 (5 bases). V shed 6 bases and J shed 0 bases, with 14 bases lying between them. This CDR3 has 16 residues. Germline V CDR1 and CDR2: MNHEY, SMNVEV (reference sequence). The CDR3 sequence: CASSAGVFANTGELFF. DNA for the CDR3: TGTGCCAGCAGCGCCGGGGTCTTCGCGAACACCGGGGAGCTGTTTTTT.

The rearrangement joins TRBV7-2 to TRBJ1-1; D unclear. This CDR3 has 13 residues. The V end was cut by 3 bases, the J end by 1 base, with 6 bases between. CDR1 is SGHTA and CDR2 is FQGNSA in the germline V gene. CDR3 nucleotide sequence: TGTGCCAGCAGCTTTAATAAGAACACTGAAGCTTTCTTT. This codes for CASSFNKNTEAFF.

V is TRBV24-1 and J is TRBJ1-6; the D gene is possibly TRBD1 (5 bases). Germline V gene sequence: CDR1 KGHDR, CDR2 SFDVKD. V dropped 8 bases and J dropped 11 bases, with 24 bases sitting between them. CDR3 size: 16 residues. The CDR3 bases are TGTGCCACCACCGGATGGGGCAGGGACTCTCATCCACCCCTCCACTTT. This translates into CATTGWGRDSHPPLHF.

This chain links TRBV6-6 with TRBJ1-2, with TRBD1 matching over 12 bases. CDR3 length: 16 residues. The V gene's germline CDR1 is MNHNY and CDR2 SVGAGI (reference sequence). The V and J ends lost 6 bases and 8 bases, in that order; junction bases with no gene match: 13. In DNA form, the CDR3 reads TGTGCCAGCAGCCGATCCCGGGACAGGGGGCTTGAAGGCTACACCTTC. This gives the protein CASSRSRDRGLEGYTF.

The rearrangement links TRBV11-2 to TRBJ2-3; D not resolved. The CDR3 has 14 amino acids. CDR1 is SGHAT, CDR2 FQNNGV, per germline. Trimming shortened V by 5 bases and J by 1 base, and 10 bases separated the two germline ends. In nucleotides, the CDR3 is TGTGCCAGCAGCCGCGTCCGTCGCACAGATACGCAGTATTTT. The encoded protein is CASSRVRRTDTQYF.

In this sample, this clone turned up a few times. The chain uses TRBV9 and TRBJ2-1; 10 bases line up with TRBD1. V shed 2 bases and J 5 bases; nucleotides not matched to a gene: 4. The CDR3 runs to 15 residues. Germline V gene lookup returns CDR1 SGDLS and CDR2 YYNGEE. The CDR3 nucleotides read TGTGCCAGCAGCGTGAGGGACAGGGGAAACAATGAGCAGTTCTTC. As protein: CASSVRDRGNNEQFF.

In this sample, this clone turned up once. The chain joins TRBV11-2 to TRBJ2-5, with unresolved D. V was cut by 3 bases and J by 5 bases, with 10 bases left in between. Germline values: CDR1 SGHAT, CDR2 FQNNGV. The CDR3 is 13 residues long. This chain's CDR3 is CASSFSTRETQYF. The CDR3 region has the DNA TGTGCCAGCAGCTTCTCGACACGGGAGACCCAGTACTTC. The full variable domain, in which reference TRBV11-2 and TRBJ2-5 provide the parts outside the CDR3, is EAGVAQSPRYKIIEKRQSVAFWCNPISGHATLYWYQQILGQGPKLLIQFQNNGVVDDSQLPKDRFSAERLKGVDSTLKIQPAKLEDSAVYLCASSFSTRETQYFGPGTRLLVL.

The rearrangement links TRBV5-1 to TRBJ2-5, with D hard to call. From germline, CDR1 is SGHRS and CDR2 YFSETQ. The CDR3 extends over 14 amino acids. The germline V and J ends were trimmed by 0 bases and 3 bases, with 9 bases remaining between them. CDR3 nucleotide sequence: TGCGCCAGCAGCTTGGAACAGCAAAAAGAGACCCAGTACTTC. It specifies CASSLEQQKETQYF.

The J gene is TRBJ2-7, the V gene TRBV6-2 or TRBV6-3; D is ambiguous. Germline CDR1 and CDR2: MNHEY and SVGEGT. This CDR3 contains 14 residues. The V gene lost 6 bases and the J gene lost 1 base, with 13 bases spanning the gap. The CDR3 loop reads CASSQGPISYEQYF. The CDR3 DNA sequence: TGTGCCAGCAGCCAAGGTCCTATATCCTACGAGCAGTACTTC.

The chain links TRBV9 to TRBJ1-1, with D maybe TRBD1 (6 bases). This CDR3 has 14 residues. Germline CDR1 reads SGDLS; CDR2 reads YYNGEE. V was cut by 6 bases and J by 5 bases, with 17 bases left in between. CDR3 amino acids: CASNSGAGVTEAFF. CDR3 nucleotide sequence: TGTGCCAGCAACTCAGGGGCGGGAGTGACTGAAGCTTTCTTT.